A selection of T cell receptor beta chains follows, all from one sample in a study of technical replicates of blood from a few donors. Only in-frame clones appear in the TCRdb table, and some are missing; sequencing was by immunoSEQ multiplex PCR. This repertoire shows over 90,000 clones, approximately 96% found once; its top ten account for about 0.39%. What was sequenced was T cells isolated from PBMCs. These receptors originate from a human donor in good health. Both conserved end residues are trimmed from each CDR3. The order of the fields is D gene, V gene, CDR3 protein. D genes are given only for firm matches.

TRBD2 TRBV10-3 AISASGMVVTDTQY
NA TRBV7-7 ASSLVVKSDEQF
NA TRBV28 ASSAWQDQETQY
NA TRBV27 ASLTRLESGYNEQF
NA TRBV19 ASSIDLGATEAF
TRBD1 TRBV5-1 ASSLNTGENEKLF
TRBD1 TRBV7-9 ASSFGQGGRIGQF
NA TRBV15 ATSRDPPTVYDEQY
NA TRBV10-3 AISGGGNTEAF
NA TRBV28 ASSDGGMDTGELF
TRBD2 TRBV28 ASSLAAITDTQY
TRBD1 TRBV2 ASSLRDRGPNEQF
NA TRBV6-1 ASSEVGDTGELF
TRBD2 TRBV27 ASSFLAGVAETQY
TRBD2 TRBV4-1 ASSFPGRNSYEQY
NA TRBV7-9 ASLGRENTEAF
NA TRBV30 AWRGQNTEAF
TRBD1 TRBV29-1 SVKTGQGASYNEQF
NA TRBV28 ASSLAGDHGYT
NA TRBV9 ASSVEAGHTNEQF
TRBD1 TRBV25-1 ASSRTGLSYEQY
NA TRBV27 ASSERSAGYNEQF
TRBD2 TRBV6-5 ASSPNREGEQF
NA TRBV2 ASRQDLYGYT
TRBD1 TRBV5-4 ASSLPGGTDTQY
NA TRBV28 ASSLWQGNTIY
TRBD2 TRBV6-5 ASSYYTAGAGEQF
TRBD1 TRBV6-5 ASSRQGNTEAF
TRBD1 TRBV14 ASSQYRGTSYEQF
TRBD2 TRBV7-3 ASSLYGGRATGELF
NA TRBV5-1 ASSLGDWSNEQY
TRBD2 TRBV18 ASSPKQLAASTDTQY
NA TRBV6-5 ASSRYSGNTIY
TRBD1 TRBV19 ASTPGQGAYEQY
NA TRBV30 AWSRGLDEKLF
NA TRBV13 ASSSGMSLSGELF
NA TRBV27 ASKIQTGANVLT
TRBD2 TRBV6-5 ASRLAGVTEQY
NA TRBV27 ASSLRGGNTEAF
TRBD2 TRBV12-5 ASGLTSGTSYEQY
NA TRBV27 ASSSTGLLNEKLF
TRBD1 TRBV2 ASSDLGDRGFYGETQY
TRBD2 TRBV30 AWSAGTSPF